This TCR beta chain appears in the sequencing data of a study of monozygotic twins with inflammatory bowel disease. Study results and limitations: Support for any single strong IBD-associated signal or clonotype was not found. Reduced clonotype sharing with other individuals was observed in IBD patients relative to healthy twins, especially with disease activity.

Germline lookup yields CDR1 LGHNA and CDR2 YNFKEQ. The CDR3 is 19 amino acids. With regard to this clonotype: Its target is not known.

TCRdb processed the 5' RACE reads again and assigns one entry to each CDR3 protein, with no DNA. This repertoire comprises about 210,000 distinct CDR3 sequences; its ten largest clones make up less than 2%. The sequence was obtained from a human donor with ulcerative colitis or Crohn's disease, or a healthy co-twin of an affected twin (not recorded which). V and J are TRBV4-2 and TRBJ2-3; with no DNA, the TCRdb D assignment of TRBD2 cannot be verified. The sample was blood. The chain's CDR3 is CASSPGTSGGAVITDTQYF.